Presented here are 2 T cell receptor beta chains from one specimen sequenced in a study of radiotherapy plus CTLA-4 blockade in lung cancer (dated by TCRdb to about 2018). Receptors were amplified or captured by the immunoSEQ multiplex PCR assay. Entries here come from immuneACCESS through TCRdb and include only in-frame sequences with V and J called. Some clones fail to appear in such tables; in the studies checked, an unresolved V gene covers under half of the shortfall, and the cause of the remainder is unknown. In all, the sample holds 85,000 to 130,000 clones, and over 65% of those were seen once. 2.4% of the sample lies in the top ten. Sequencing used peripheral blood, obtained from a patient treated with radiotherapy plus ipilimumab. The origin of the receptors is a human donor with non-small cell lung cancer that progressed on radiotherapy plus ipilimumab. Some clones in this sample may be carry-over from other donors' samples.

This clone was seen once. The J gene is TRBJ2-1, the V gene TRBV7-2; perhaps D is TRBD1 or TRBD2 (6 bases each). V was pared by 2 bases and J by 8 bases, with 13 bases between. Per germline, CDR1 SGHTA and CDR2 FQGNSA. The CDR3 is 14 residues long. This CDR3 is CASSLMVGGDEQFF. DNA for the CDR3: TGTGCCAGCAGCTTAATGGTGGGGGGCGATGAGCAGTTCTTC. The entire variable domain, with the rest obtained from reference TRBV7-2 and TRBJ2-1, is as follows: GAGVSQSPSNKVTEKGKDVELRCDPISGHTALYWYRQSLGQGLEFLIYFQGNSAPDKSGLPSDRFSAERTGGSVSTLTIQRTQQEDSAVYLCASSLMVGGDEQFFGPGTRLTVL.

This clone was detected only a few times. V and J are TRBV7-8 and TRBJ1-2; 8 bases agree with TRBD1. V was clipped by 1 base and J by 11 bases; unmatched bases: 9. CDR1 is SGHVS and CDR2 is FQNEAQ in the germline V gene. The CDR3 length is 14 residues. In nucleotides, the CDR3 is TGTGCCAGCAGCTTAGGGGCAGGGGGCTTGTTTTACACCTTC. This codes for CASSLGAGGLFYTF.